This T cell receptor (beta chain) came from a study of control samples from healthy donors and cancer patients. Method: immunoSEQ multiplex PCR; TCRdb's copy keeps in-frame clones and lacks some. This table has about 130,000 clones, about 90% appearing once. The sample taken for sequencing was blood. The clonotype was recovered from a young man in good health.

CDR3 sequence (DNA): TGTGCCAGCTCACCAGTAGCCTCCTACAATGAGCAGTTCTTC. Its translation: CASSPVASYNEQFF. This chain joins TRBV18 and TRBJ2-1; D not resolved. The CDR3 is made up of 14 amino acids. Trimming removed 2 bases at V and 0 bases at J, with 5 bases between. Germline V gene data show CDR1 as KGHSH and CDR2 as LQKENI.